This paragraph reports one TCR beta chain. Sequenced by immunoSEQ multiplex PCR; TCRdb stores in-frame clones only, minus some. This sample has roughly 43,000 clones, with approximately 95% found just once. The data originate from a study of preoperative IRX-2 immunotherapy in early breast cancer. The treatment was: preoperative locoregional IRX-2 cytokine immunotherapy. Preoperative locoregional IRX-2 cytokine immunotherapy was tested in the phase Ib source study. Sample: tumor tissue, taken after IRX-2 immunotherapy. The source of this sequence is a human donor with breast cancer.

In nucleotides, the CDR3 is TGTGCCAGTAGTATAAGATATGGCTACACCTTC. Encoded protein: CASSIRYGYTF. The chain couples TRBV19 to TRBJ1-2; no firm D call. The CDR3 is made up of 11 amino acids. The germline V gene encodes CDR1 LNHDA and CDR2 SQIVND (reference sequence). V shed 2 bases and J shed 5 bases, with 3 bases lying between them.